Listed below are T cell receptor beta chains from one sample, sequenced in a study of shared clonotypes between healthy human individuals. Sequencing was performed with immunoSEQ multiplex PCR; in TCRdb, only in-frame clones are kept and a portion is missing. The top ten clones hold around 0.14% of a sample with millions of clones, more than 90% of them seen once. The source material was naive CD4+ T cells sorted from blood. All receptors derive from a man aged 18 to 29 in good health. The CDR3 runs from the conserved cysteine through the conserved F or W. A D gene is named only where the DNA matches it firmly. Clone sizes are given selectively: once, few, many, or a class where the clone is expanded.

J,size,D,V,CDR3,DNA
TRBJ1-4,-,-,TRBV10-3,CATAWGTNEKLFF,TGTGCCACCGCGTGGGGGACTAATGAAAAACTGTTTTTT
TRBJ2-5,-,-,TRBV10-1,CASSESTGQETQYF,TGCGCCAGCAGTGAGTCGACCGGTCAAGAGACCCAGTACTTC
TRBJ2-5,-,-,TRBV18,CASSPTGTETQYF,TGTGCCAGCTCACCAACAGGGACGGAGACCCAGTACTTC
TRBJ1-2,once,TRBD1,TRBV7-8,CASSLEQGAYYGYTF,TGTGCCAGCAGCTTAGAACAGGGGGCTTACTATGGCTACACCTTC
TRBJ2-1,-,-,TRBV10-3,CAISVWSYNEQFF,TGTGCCATCAGTGTGTGGTCCTACAATGAGCAGTTCTTC
TRBJ1-4,-,-,TRBV19,CATNGGRIEKLFF,TGTGCCACAAACGGTGGTAGGATTGAAAAACTGTTTTTT
TRBJ1-4,-,-,TRBV7-9,CASSKQGEDEKLFF,TGTGCCAGCAGCAAGCAAGGAGAGGATGAAAAACTGTTTTTT
TRBJ1-2,-,-,TRBV19,CASSGWQPGYTF,TGTGCCAGTAGTGGGTGGCAGCCGGGCTACACCTTC
TRBJ1-1,-,TRBD1,TRBV6-4,CASRRQGLDTEAFF,TGTGCCAGCAGGCGACAGGGGTTGGACACTGAAGCTTTCTTT
TRBJ1-4,-,TRBD1,TRBV5-6,CASSRRRTGEGEKLFF,TGTGCCAGCAGCCGGAGACGGACAGGCGAGGGAGAAAAACTGTTTTTT
TRBJ2-5,-,TRBD1,TRBV10-3,CAISDRTGVAETQYF,TGTGCCATCAGTGATCGGACAGGGGTTGCTGAGACCCAGTACTTC
TRBJ2-7,-,-,TRBV18,CASSPPAGYYVEQYF,TGTGCCAGCTCACCACCGGCAGGGTATTACGTGGAGCAGTATTTC
TRBJ2-2,-,-,TRBV5-1,CASSLVLAGELFF,TGCGCCAGCAGCTTGGTTCTAGCCGGGGAGCTGTTTTTT